Following are 6 T cell receptor beta chains from one sample sequenced in a study of CD8+CD57+ T cells in acquired aplastic anemia. CDR3 and TCR beta VDJ profiling relied on genomic DNA as the template. TCRdb fed the reads into MiXCR, producing one record per CDR3 protein. Seen here are 250,000 to 350,000 distinct CDR3 sequences, approximately 60% observed once, and the top ten hold under 1.5%. Only patients with CD8+CD57+ cell expansion on flow cytometry were chosen for sequencing. The sequenced sample was sorted CD4+, CD8+, or CD8+CD57+ T cells (not recorded which) from PBMCs. The source of these receptors is a human donor with aplastic anemia.

The V call is TRBV5-5, the J call TRBJ2-7, with D possibly being TRBD1 (6 bases). The germline V and J ends were trimmed by 4 bases and 0 bases, with 17 bases remaining between them. Germline lookup yields CDR1 SGHKS and CDR2 YYEKEE (reference sequence). The CDR3 sequence is 16 residues long. The CDR3 DNA sequence: TGTGCCAGCAGCCAAGGAACAGGGCCGACCTCCTACGAGCAGTACTTC. It codes for CASSQGTGPTSYEQYF.

In its sample, this clonotype was seen many times. The rearrangement uses TRBV10-3 and TRBJ2-1; 12 bases align to TRBD2. In germline, CDR1 is ENHRY, CDR2 SYGVKD. V gave up 4 bases and J gave up 8 bases; unmatched junction bases: 6. CDR3 length: 15 amino acids. The CDR3 nucleotides read TGTGCCATCAGTGGCGCGACTAGCGGGAGCTATGAGCAGTTCTTC. This codes for CAISGATSGSYEQFF.

The chain uses TRBV19 and TRBJ2-6; no clear D gene. The CDR3 extends over 16 amino acids. Between the trimmed V and J ends, which lost 3 bases and 0 bases, there was a span of 9 bases. Per germline, CDR1 LNHDA and CDR2 SQIVND (reference sequence). The CDR3 is CASSIESSSGANVLTF. CDR3 nucleotide sequence: TGTGCCAGTAGTATTGAGAGCAGCTCTGGGGCCAACGTCCTGACTTTC.

This clonotype was detected ten times or more. V gene TRBV19 combines with J gene TRBJ1-3; D is possibly TRBD1 (5 bases). CDR3 length: 15 residues. Germline V gives CDR1 LNHDA, CDR2 SQIVND (reference sequence). V lost 6 bases and J 0 bases, leaving 12 bases between the germline ends. DNA for the CDR3: TGTGCCAGTAGAATACAGGCCAGCTCTGGAAACACCATATATTTT. Its translation is CASRIQASSGNTIYF.

A few counts support this clonotype. The chain couples TRBV20-1 to TRBJ2-5; 8 bases are shared with TRBD2. The J segment lost 3 bases and the V segment lost 2 bases, leaving 8 bases of the junction unmatched. The CDR3 loop spans 15 amino acids. Germline CDR1 reads DFQATT; CDR2 reads SNEGSKA (reference sequence). The CDR3 DNA sequence: TGCAGTGCTAGACCCGGACTAGCAAAGAAAGAGACCCAGTACTTC. It yields the protein CSARPGLAKKETQYF.

This clonotype was observed once. The missing conserved phenylalanine or tryptophan at the end of this CDR3 makes a read error likely. The chain employs TRBV29-1 and TRBJ2-1, with TRBD2 identical over 13 bases. In germline, CDR1 is SQVTM, CDR2 ANQGSEA. The CDR3 runs to 16 residues. V lost 7 bases and J lost 8; bases outside the gene matches: 14. The CDR3, as DNA: TGCAGCGCTTGCAAGGGGACTAGCGGGATGGGGTATGAGCAGTTCTTA. Protein: CSACKGTSGMGYEQFL.